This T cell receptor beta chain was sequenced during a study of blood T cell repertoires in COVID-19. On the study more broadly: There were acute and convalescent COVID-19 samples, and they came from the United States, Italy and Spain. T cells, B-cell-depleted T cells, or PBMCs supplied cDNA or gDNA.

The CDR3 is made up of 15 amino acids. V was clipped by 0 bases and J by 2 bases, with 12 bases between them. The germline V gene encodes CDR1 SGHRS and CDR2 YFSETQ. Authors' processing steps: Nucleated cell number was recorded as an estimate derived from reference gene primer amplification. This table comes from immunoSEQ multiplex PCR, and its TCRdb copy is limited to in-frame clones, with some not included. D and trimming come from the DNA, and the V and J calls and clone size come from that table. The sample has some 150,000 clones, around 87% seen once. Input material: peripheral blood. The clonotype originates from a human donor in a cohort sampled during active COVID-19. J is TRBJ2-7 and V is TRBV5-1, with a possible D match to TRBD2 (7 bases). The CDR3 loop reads CASSLDLGGPYEQYF. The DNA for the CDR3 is TGCGCCAGCAGCTTGGATTTGGGGGGGCCCTACGAGCAGTACTTC.